This passage covers 24 T cell receptor beta chains from one sample sequenced in a study of T-cell reconstitution after alpha-beta-depleted transplantation in children. Researchers prepared the TCRbeta library using unique molecular identifiers, the study reports. TCRdb passed the PCR reads through MiXCR, listing each CDR3 protein once. The sample contains fewer than 550,000 distinct CDR3 sequences, roughly a tenth of which appear only once. The sequencing used PBMCs from the stem cell graft donor, collected from the stem cell graft. These receptors all stem from a human donor who donated a stem cell graft to a child with acute myeloid leukemia.

This clonotype has only a few counts. This chain links TRBV18 with TRBJ2-4, with a weak D call TRBD1 (5 bases). Germline CDR1 is KGHSH and CDR2 is LQKENI. This CDR3 spans 15 amino acids. The V end lost 0 bases, the J end lost 3 bases, and 9 bases lay between the germline ends. CDR3 bases: TGTGCCAGCTCACCACCGCAGGGCGGCAAAAACATTCAGTACTTC. Translating gives CASSPPQGGKNIQYF. The variable domain in full, with the rest retrieved from reference TRBV18 and TRBJ2-4, is NAGVMQNPRHLVRRRGQEARLRCSPMKGHSHVYWYRQLPEEGLKFMVYLQKENIIDESGMPKERFSAEFPKEGPSILRIQQVVRGDSAAYFCASSPPQGGKNIQYFGAGTRLSVL.

The chain carries TRBV7-2 and TRBJ2-5, with TRBD1 identical over 7 bases. This CDR3 spans 16 amino acids. J gave up 4 bases and V 5 bases, and 13 bases lay outside the gene matches. Germline CDR1 is SGHTA and CDR2 is FQGNSA. CDR3 protein: CASSQRDRGFLETQYF. The CDR3 DNA reads as TGTGCCAGCAGCCAAAGGGACAGAGGCTTTCTAGAGACCCAGTACTTC. The full variable domain, its missing parts supplied by reference TRBV7-2 and TRBJ2-5, is GAGVSQSPSNKVTEKGKDVELRCDPISGHTALYWYRQSLGQGLEFLIYFQGNSAPDKSGLPSDRFSAERTGGSVSTLTIQRTQQEDSAVYLCASSQRDRGFLETQYFGPGTRLLVL.

The rearrangement uses TRBV24-1 and TRBJ2-3; D uncertain. CDR3 size: 13 residues. Germline lookup yields CDR1 KGHDR and CDR2 SFDVKD. The germline V and J ends were trimmed by 4 bases and 5 bases, with 9 bases remaining between them. CDR3 protein: CATSEHYRDTQYF. In DNA form, the CDR3 reads TGTGCCACCAGTGAACACTACAGAGATACGCAGTATTTT.

The chain couples TRBV7-8 to TRBJ2-1, with D tentatively TRBD2 (6 bases). CDR3 size: 15 residues. The V gene's germline CDR1 is SGHVS and CDR2 FQNEAQ. The ends were cut back, 0 bases at V and 7 bases at J, with 13 bases in the middle. The CDR3 coding sequence is TGTGCCAGCAGCTTAGCGGAGGGGCGCAGGAATGAGCAGTTCTTC. It yields the protein CASSLAEGRRNEQFF.

The chain carries TRBV29-1 and TRBJ1-1; D is unclear. The germline V gene encodes CDR1 SQVTM and CDR2 ANQGSEA. The CDR3 has 11 amino acids. The V end was cut by 7 bases, the J end by 3 bases, with 9 bases between. The CDR3 reads CSAPGYTEAFF. The CDR3 nucleotides read TGCAGCGCACCCGGGTACACTGAAGCTTTCTTT.

Only a few counts were recorded for this clonotype. Here the CDR3 DNA reads TGTGCCAGCAGTAGGACTGAAGCTTTCTTT. Translated, it gives CASSRTEAFF. The V call is TRBV21-1, the J call TRBJ1-1. TRBV21-1 is shown as a pseudogene. CDR3 length: 10 residues.

This clonotype was recorded a few times. In nucleotides, the CDR3 is TGTGCCACCAGCAGAGTGGCGGGGAACACAGATACGCAGTATTTT. It encodes CATSRVAGNTDTQYF. The chain carries TRBV15 and TRBJ2-3; the D gene is possibly TRBD2 (6 bases). CDR3 length equals 15 residues. Trimming left V 1 base short and J 2 bases short, with 10 bases between. CDR1 and CDR2 from the germline V gene are LNHNV and YYDKDF (reference sequence).

The chain carries TRBV5-1 and TRBJ1-3; D is undetermined. Trimming pared 7 bases from V and 4 bases from J, leaving 18 bases between. Germline-derived CDR1 and CDR2 are SGHRS and YFSETQ. The CDR3 sequence is 15 residues long. DNA for the CDR3: TGCGCCAGCCAAGCTTGGACGGGGTCCGGAAACACCATATATTTT. This gives the protein CASQAWTGSGNTIYF.

This clonotype was seen ten or more times. The chain has TRBV9 and TRBJ2-3; TRBD2 might be the D (5 bases). Trimming removed 4 bases from V and 0 bases from J, with 18 bases in between. Germline CDR1 reads SGDLS; CDR2 reads YYNGEE. There are 17 residues in the CDR3. This CDR3 reads CASSQTPWWTSTDTQYF. CDR3 coding DNA: TGTGCCAGCAGCCAGACTCCCTGGTGGACTAGCACAGATACGCAGTATTTT.

This clonotype was counted at least ten times. An end of the junction does not agree with germline; a read error may underlie this. The chain uses TRBV6-1 and TRBJ2-6; no clear D gene. There are 15 residues in the CDR3. Germline values: CDR1 MNHNS, CDR2 SASEGT. The CDR3 region has the DNA TGTGCCAGCAGGGAAGGAGTAGCTGGGGCCAACGTCCTGACTTTC. Encoded protein: CASREGVAGANVLTF.

Only a few counts were recorded for this clonotype. The genes are TRBV4-1 and TRBJ1-1, with a weak D call TRBD1 (5 bases). The length of the CDR3 is 14 residues. Between the trimmed V and J ends, which lost 0 bases and 6 bases, there was a span of 11 bases. Looked up from germline, CDR1 is MGHRA and CDR2 is YSYEKL. The DNA for the CDR3 is TGCGCCAGCAGCCAAGAAAGGGGCCAGCCTGAAGCTTTCTTT. Residues: CASSQERGQPEAFF.

The chain joins TRBV7-3 to TRBJ2-1, with 7 bases fitting TRBD2. Germline CDR1 SGHTA, CDR2 FQGTGA. V shed 3 bases and J 4 bases; nucleotides not matched to a gene: 6. This CDR3 has 15 residues. The CDR3 DNA is TGTGCCAGCAGCTTGCTAGCGGAACCTTACAATGAGCAGTTCTTC. It is translated as CASSLLAEPYNEQFF.

The sample holds many counts of this clonotype. The junction differs from germline at one of its ends, possibly a read error. The rearrangement links TRBV5-1 to TRBJ2-5, with 7 bases that match TRBD1. Germline CDR1 is SGHRS and CDR2 is YFSETQ. This CDR3 has 13 residues. CDR3 sequence: CASSPTGRETQYF. The CDR3 coding sequence is TGTGCCAGCAGCCCGACAGGGCGGGAGACCCAGTACTTC.

This clonotype has ten or more counts. The chain recombines TRBV12-3 or TRBV12-4 with TRBJ1-5; the match to TRBD1 covers 7 bases. The CDR3 is made up of 16 amino acids. V gave up 6 bases and J gave up 0 bases; unmatched junction bases: 8. The CDR3 DNA is TGTGCCAGCAGCCGAGACAGGGAGTATAGCAATCAGCCCCAGCATTTT. This sequence encodes CASSRDREYSNQPQHF.

This clonotype has more than one count but fewer than ten. The CDR3 region is CASSLHGTDTQYF. The DNA of the CDR3 is TGTGCCAGCAGTTTACACGGCACAGATACGCAGTATTTT. The chain recombines TRBV12-3 or TRBV12-4 with TRBJ2-3; D unresolved. The CDR3 length is 13 residues. Trimming cost V 2 bases and J 1 base, with 4 bases left between them.

This clonotype has ten or more counts. The chain recombines TRBV10-3 with TRBJ2-5; D is perhaps TRBD1 (6 bases). The V gene's germline CDR1 is ENHRY and CDR2 SYGVKD. The CDR3 loop spans 14 amino acids. Trimming left V 6 bases short and J 3 bases short, with 14 bases between. The CDR3 loop reads CAIRDPTGEETQYF. The CDR3 coding sequence is TGTGCCATCAGGGATCCGACAGGAGAAGAGACCCAGTACTTC.

This clonotype was seen only a few times. This chain connects TRBV10-2 to TRBJ1-5; D gene unclear. The CDR3 is 13 residues long. Germline loops: CDR1 WSHSY, CDR2 SAAADI. Trimming cost V 7 bases and J 4 bases, with 11 bases left between them. The CDR3 sequence is CASNPGSNQPQHF. CDR3 in DNA: TGCGCCAGCAATCCGGGTAGTAATCAGCCCCAGCATTTT.

A few counts support this clonotype. The chain couples TRBV7-3 to TRBJ2-7; D is undetermined. In germline, CDR1 is SGHTA, CDR2 FQGTGA. V lost 0 bases and J 5 bases, leaving 8 bases between the germline ends. The CDR3 extends over 13 amino acids. The CDR3 coding sequence is TGTGCCAGCAGCTTAACGTCAAATCACGAGCAGTACTTC. It is translated as CASSLTSNHEQYF.

This clonotype was seen ten or more times. The rearrangement uses TRBV10-3 and TRBJ1-1, with D possibly matching TRBD1 (6 bases). Between the trimmed V and J ends, which lost 10 bases and 1 base, there was a span of 10 bases. Germline CDR1 ENHRY, CDR2 SYGVKD. The CDR3 runs to 12 residues. CDR3 sequence: CATSTGNTEAFF. The CDR3 bases are TGTGCCACGTCGACAGGGAACACTGAAGCTTTCTTT.

This clonotype was observed at least ten times. The V and J genes are TRBV10-3 and TRBJ2-3; D tentatively reads TRBD1 or TRBD2 (7 bases each). V gave up 9 bases and J gave up 10 bases, with 26 bases separating them. The CDR3 covers 15 residues. Germline V gene data show CDR1 as ENHRY and CDR2 as SYGVKD. CDR3 nucleotide sequence: TGTGCCATGGCCTCAACGACAGGGAGGGAGGGTGCGCAGTATTTT. It specifies CAMASTTGREGAQYF.

The sample holds a few counts of this clonotype. V and J are TRBV9 and TRBJ2-3; a weak D match, TRBD1 (5 bases). Germline assignment: CDR1 SGDLS and CDR2 YYNGEE. Trimming shortened V by 3 bases and J by 2 bases, and 10 bases separated the two germline ends. The CDR3 is made up of 14 amino acids. The CDR3 sequence is CASSEDTSTDTQYF. The CDR3 bases are TGTGCCAGCAGCGAGGACACATCCACAGATACGCAGTATTTT.

This clonotype was observed at least ten times. The chain has TRBV14 and TRBJ2-1, with 10 bases aligning to TRBD2. Germline CDR1 SGHDN, CDR2 FVKESK. V lost 5 bases and J lost 6; bases outside the gene matches: 7. The CDR3 loop spans 15 amino acids. The DNA of the CDR3 is TGTGCCAGCAGCGGACCCGGGACTAGCGTCAATGAGCAGTTCTTC. It codes for CASSGPGTSVNEQFF.

This clonotype came up a few times. This chain uses TRBV20-1 with TRBJ2-5; D may be TRBD1 or TRBD2 (5 bases each). This CDR3 comprises 16 residues. The germline V gene encodes CDR1 DFQATT and CDR2 SNEGSKA (reference sequence). Between the trimmed V and J ends, which lost 3 bases and 5 bases, there was a span of 22 bases. The CDR3, as DNA: TGCAGTGCTAGTGGGGGTCTAAGGGCGATCGGGGAGACCCAGTACTTC. Translating gives CSASGGLRAIGETQYF.

There are a few counts of this clonotype. The J gene is TRBJ2-3, the V gene TRBV20-1, with no clear D. Trimming shortened V by 2 bases and J by 0 bases, and 9 bases separated the two germline ends. The germline V gene encodes CDR1 DFQATT and CDR2 SNEGSKA (reference sequence). This CDR3 region has 14 residues. The CDR3 DNA is TGCAGTGCTAGAACACACCCTAGCACAGATACGCAGTATTTT. This sequence encodes CSARTHPSTDTQYF.